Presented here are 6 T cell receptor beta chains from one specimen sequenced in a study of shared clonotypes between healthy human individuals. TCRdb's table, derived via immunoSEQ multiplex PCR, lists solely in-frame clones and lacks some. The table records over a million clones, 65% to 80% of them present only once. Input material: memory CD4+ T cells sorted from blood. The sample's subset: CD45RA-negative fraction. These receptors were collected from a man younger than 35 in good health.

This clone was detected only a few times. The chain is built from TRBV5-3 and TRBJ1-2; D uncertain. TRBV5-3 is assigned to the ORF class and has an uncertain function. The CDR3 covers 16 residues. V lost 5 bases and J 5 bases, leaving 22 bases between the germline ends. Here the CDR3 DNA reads TGTGCCAGAAGTCCCGACCGGGCCCAAAGGCTTTATGGCTACACCTTC. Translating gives CARSPDRAQRLYGYTF.

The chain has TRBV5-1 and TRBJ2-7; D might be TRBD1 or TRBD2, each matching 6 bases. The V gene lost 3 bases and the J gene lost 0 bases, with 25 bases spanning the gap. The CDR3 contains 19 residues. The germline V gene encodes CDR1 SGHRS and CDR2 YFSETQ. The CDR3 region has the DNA TGCGCCAGCAGCTCGGGGAGGTCGACAGGCGATTTTAGCTCCTACGAGCAGTACTTC. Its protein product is CASSSGRSTGDFSSYEQYF.

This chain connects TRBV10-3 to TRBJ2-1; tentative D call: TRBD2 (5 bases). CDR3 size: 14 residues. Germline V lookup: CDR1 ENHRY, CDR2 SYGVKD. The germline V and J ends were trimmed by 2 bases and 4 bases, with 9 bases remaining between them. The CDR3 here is CAISELGVYNEQFF. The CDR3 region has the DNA TGTGCCATCAGTGAGCTCGGGGTTTACAATGAGCAGTTCTTC.

This CDR3 is CASSSLSDTQYF. CDR3 DNA: TGTGCCAGCAGCTCTCTTTCAGATACGCAGTATTTT. The rearrangement joins TRBV7-2 to TRBJ2-3; the D is unclear. The CDR3 contains 12 residues. From germline, CDR1 is SGHTA and CDR2 FQGNSA. Trimming took 4 bases from V and 4 from J, leaving 6 bases between them. Full variable domain (rest looked up from reference TRBV7-2 and TRBJ2-3): GAGVSQSPSNKVTEKGKDVELRCDPISGHTALYWYRQSLGQGLEFLIYFQGNSAPDKSGLPSDRFSAERTGGSVSTLTIQRTQQEDSAVYLCASSSLSDTQYFGPGTRLTVL.

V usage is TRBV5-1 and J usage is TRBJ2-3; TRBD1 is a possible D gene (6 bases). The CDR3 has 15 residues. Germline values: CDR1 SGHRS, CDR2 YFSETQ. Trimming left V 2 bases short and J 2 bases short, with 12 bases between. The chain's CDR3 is CASSFTGTPTDTQYF. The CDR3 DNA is TGCGCCAGCAGCTTTACCGGGACACCCACAGATACGCAGTATTTT.

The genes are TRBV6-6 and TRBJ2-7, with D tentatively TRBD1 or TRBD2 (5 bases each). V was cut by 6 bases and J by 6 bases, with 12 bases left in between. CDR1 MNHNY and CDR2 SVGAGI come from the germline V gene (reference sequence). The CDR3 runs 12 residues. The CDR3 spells CASSPLRGEQYF. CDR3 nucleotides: TGTGCCAGCAGCCCACTGAGGGGCGAGCAGTACTTC.